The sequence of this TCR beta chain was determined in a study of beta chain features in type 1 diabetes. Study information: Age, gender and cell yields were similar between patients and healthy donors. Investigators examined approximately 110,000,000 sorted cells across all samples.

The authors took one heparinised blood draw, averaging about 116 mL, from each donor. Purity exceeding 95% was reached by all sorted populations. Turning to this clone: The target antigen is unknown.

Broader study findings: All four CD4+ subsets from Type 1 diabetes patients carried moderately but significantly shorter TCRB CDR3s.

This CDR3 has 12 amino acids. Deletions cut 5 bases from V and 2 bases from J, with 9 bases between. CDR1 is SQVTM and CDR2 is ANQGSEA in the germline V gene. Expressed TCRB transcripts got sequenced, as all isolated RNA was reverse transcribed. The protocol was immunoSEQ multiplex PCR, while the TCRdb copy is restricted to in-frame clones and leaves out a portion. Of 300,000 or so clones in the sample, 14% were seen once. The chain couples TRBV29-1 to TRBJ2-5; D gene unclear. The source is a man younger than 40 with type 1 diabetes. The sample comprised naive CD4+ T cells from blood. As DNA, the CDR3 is TGCAGCGTTAATCACCGGCAAGAGACCCAGTACTTC. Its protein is CSVNHRQETQYF.